Sequencing of this TCR beta chain was carried out in a study of T cell repertoires in cytomegalovirus infection. Study background: Public TCR beta signatures indicated both CMV infection and matching HLA type. Whole-study findings and limits: HLA-C-restricted, CMV-specific TCR beta clonotypes were dominant ex vivo.

Germline values: CDR1 MNHNY, CDR2 SVGAGI (reference sequence). The CDR3 spans 16 residues. The V end lost 0 bases, the J end lost 3 bases, and 15 bases lay between the germline ends. Turning to this clonotype: The antigen is unknown.

MiXCR was run by TCRdb on the reads, yielding one entry per CDR3 protein. This sample yields roughly 990,000 distinct CDR3 sequences, of which approximately 30% are seen a single time; over 10% belongs to the top ten. Sequenced material: cultured CD8+ T cells from PBMCs, taken from culture after CMV antigen stimulation. The rearrangement joins TRBV6-6 to TRBJ2-7; D possibly corresponds to TRBD1 (6 bases). The receptor was derived from a human donor in good health (CMV status not recorded). Some clones in this sample may be carry-over from other donors' samples. In DNA form, the CDR3 reads TGTGCCAGCAGTTACTCACGACAGGTTCATTACTACGAGCAGTACGTC. Translation: CASSYSRQVHYYEQYV.